The 28 T cell receptor beta chains presented below share a single source sample, sequenced in a study of metastatic and nonmetastatic thyroid tumors. Thyroid surgery was preceded by no treatment in any patient. Using MiXCR, TCRdb reanalyzed the PCR reads. The sample contains 40,000 or so clones, roughly 14% of which appear only once. The sample was blood. Every receptor here comes from a female donor with papillary thyroid cancer or a benign thyroid nodule (not recorded which). Some clones in this sample may be carry-over from other donors' samples.

This clone was counted many times. J is TRBJ2-1 and V is TRBV7-3; TRBD2 agrees at 12 bases. The CDR3 is 16 amino acids. V lost 5 bases and J lost 8; bases outside the gene matches: 10. CDR1 is SGHTA and CDR2 is FQGTGA in the germline V gene. The CDR3 is CASSITSGRLRDEQFF. As DNA, the CDR3 is TGTGCCAGCAGCATCACTAGCGGGAGGCTCAGGGATGAGCAGTTCTTC.

This clone occurred many times. The chain recombines TRBV12-3 or TRBV12-4 with TRBJ2-1; possibly TRBD1 for D (6 bases). CDR3 length: 12 residues. V was pared by 8 bases and J by 5 bases, with 10 bases between. The CDR3 reads CASSDRDNEQFF. In DNA, the CDR3 is TGTGCCAGCTCGGACAGAGACAATGAGCAGTTCTTC.

Regarding this clone: Other nucleotide sequences from this sample produce the same CDR3. The chain recombines TRBV7-9 with TRBJ2-7, with D perhaps matching TRBD1 (5 bases). The CDR3 is 14 residues long. The V end lost 8 bases, the J end lost 7 bases, and 21 bases lay between the germline ends. Germline CDR1 and CDR2: SEHNR and FQNEAQ (reference sequence). In DNA form, the CDR3 reads TGTGCCAGCGCCCCGGGTCCGTCAGGGCGTGAGCAGTACTTC. It translates to CASAPGPSGREQYF.

Regarding this clone: This clone may be a read error of a much larger clone one base away. The gene calls are TRBV7-8 and TRBJ2-3, with D unclear. CDR3 length: 16 residues. The germline CDR1 and CDR2 sequences are SGHVS and FQNEAQ. CDR3: CASNLGQFRGTDTQYF. The DNA for the CDR3 is TGTGCCAGCAACTTAGGTCAGTTCCGAGGCACAGATACGCAGTATTTT.

This clone occurred many times. The chain carries TRBV11-3 and TRBJ2-1; D may be TRBD1 or TRBD2 (6 bases each). The CDR3 sequence is 16 residues long. Germline assignment: CDR1 SGHNT and CDR2 YENEEA. V dropped 11 bases and J dropped 6 bases, with 26 bases sitting between them. CDR3 loop: CASRPGASGNPNEQFF. The CDR3, as DNA: TGTGCCTCCCGCCCGGGGGCGAGCGGAAATCCCAATGAGCAGTTCTTC. The whole variable domain, filled in from reference TRBV11-3 and TRBJ2-1, reads EAGVVQSPRYKIIEKKQPVAFWCNPISGHNTLYWYLQNLGQGPELLIRYENEEAVDDSQLPKDRFSAERLKGVDSTLKIQPAELGDSAVYLCASRPGASGNPNEQFFGPGTRLTVL.

At least ten counts were recorded for this clone. The chain carries TRBV20-1 and TRBJ2-7, with no clear D. Per germline, CDR1 DFQATT and CDR2 SNEGSKA (reference sequence). V was trimmed by 0 bases and J by 5 bases, leaving 14 bases between them. There are 14 residues in the CDR3. In nucleotides, the CDR3 is TGCAGTGCTAGAGATAGTCTACTCCCTCACGAGCAGTACTTC. As protein: CSARDSLLPHEQYF.

This clone was seen repeatedly, ten times or more. The rearrangement joins TRBV2 to TRBJ2-5; 9 nucleotides align to TRBD2. The germline CDR1 and CDR2 sequences are SNHLY and FYNNEI. Unmatched junction bases numbered 5, after V lost 8 bases and J lost 1 base. CDR3 length: 14 residues. The CDR3 loop is CASEGSGSQETQYF. The CDR3 coding sequence is TGTGCCAGCGAGGGTAGCGGGAGCCAAGAGACCCAGTACTTC.

In this sample, this clone turned up many times. At one of its ends the junction is not consistent with the germline gene, which may arise from a read error. The rearrangement joins TRBV7-7 to TRBJ2-1; 8 bases align to TRBD2. From germline, CDR1 is SSHAT and CDR2 FNYEAQ (reference sequence). The length of the CDR3 is 18 residues. CDR3 bases: TGTGCTAGCAGCTTACCCCGACCGCGCGGGGGGCACTACAATGAGCAGTTCTTC. Its protein product is CASSLPRPRGGHYNEQFF.

This clone was seen at least ten times. The CDR3 sequence: CASSSTSLLTKNIQYF. Written as DNA, the CDR3 is TGTGCCAGCAGTTCGACTAGTCTCTTGACCAAAAACATTCAGTACTTC. The chain links TRBV27 to TRBJ2-4; tentatively, D is TRBD2 (6 bases). V lost 4 bases, J lost 2 bases, and 15 bases lay in between. Germline-derived CDR1 and CDR2 are MNHEY and SMNVEV (reference sequence). This CDR3 region has 16 residues.

This clone was found many times. Compared with germline, one end of the junction differs, possibly owing to a read error. The rearrangement links TRBV6-1 to TRBJ2-5; perhaps TRBD1 as D (6 bases). The CDR3 runs 15 residues. Germline lookup yields CDR1 MNHNS and CDR2 SASEGT. The DNA for the CDR3 is TGTGCCAGCAGTGAAAGTGGACAGTACCAGGAGACCCAGTACTTC. Encoded protein: CASSESGQYQETQYF.

Details on this clone: A read error may be the cause here, since a much bigger clone is one base away. V is TRBV7-9 and J is TRBJ1-4; D is undetermined. Germline V lookup: CDR1 SEHNR, CDR2 FQNEAQ (reference sequence). The CDR3 totals 11 residues. This CDR3 reads CASSLWEKMFF. In DNA, the CDR3 is TGTGCCAGCAGCTTATGGGAAAAAATGTTTTTT.

This clone was recorded many times. The rearrangement links TRBV2 to TRBJ2-7; TRBD2 might be the D (7 bases). V was cut by 8 bases and J by 4 bases, with 9 bases left in between. The CDR3 totals 11 residues. From germline, CDR1 is SNHLY and CDR2 FYNNEI. CDR3 loop: CASAGAYEQYF. In DNA form, the CDR3 reads TGTGCCAGCGCGGGGGCGTACGAGCAGTACTTC. Together with reference TRBV2 and TRBJ2-7, the CDR3 gives the full variable domain: EPEVTQTPSHQVTQMGQEVILRCVPISNHLYFYWYRQILGQKVEFLVSFYNNEISEKSEIFDDQFSVERPDGSNFTLKIRSTKLEDSAMYFCASAGAYEQYFGPGTRLTVT.

A remark on this clone: This may arise from a read error, as a much more abundant clone is one base away. The chain couples TRBV4-2 to TRBJ1-1; D not resolved. Germline assignment: CDR1 LGHNA and CDR2 YNFKEQ. Trimming removed 1 base at V and 11 bases at J, with 17 bases between. CDR3 size: 14 residues. The CDR3 region has the DNA TGTGCCAGCAGCCAAGGTGTAACTCATCCCCCCGCTTTCTTT. Protein: CASSQGVTHPPAFF.

Many counts were recorded for this clone. CDR3: CSASDSGSLLDTQYF. The CDR3 DNA follows: TGCAGTGCTAGTGATAGCGGGAGCCTTCTAGATACGCAGTATTTT. The chain employs TRBV20-1 and TRBJ2-3, with TRBD2 identical over 9 bases. V dropped 3 bases and J dropped 5; count of bases not matched to a gene: 9. The germline V gene has CDR1 DFQATT and CDR2 SNEGSKA (reference sequence). The CDR3 loop spans 15 amino acids.

This clone was counted ten times or more. V gene TRBV6-1 combines with J gene TRBJ2-4; tentatively, D is TRBD2 (5 bases). V was trimmed by 7 bases and J by 8 bases, leaving 18 bases between them. Germline-derived CDR1 and CDR2 are MNHNS and SASEGT. The CDR3 extends over 14 amino acids. The CDR3 sequence is CASTLDLRGYIQYF. The CDR3 bases are TGTGCCAGCACTTTAGACCTACGGGGTTACATTCAGTACTTC.

This chain links TRBV28 with TRBJ1-5, with TRBD1 matching 9 bases. This CDR3 comprises 14 residues. Per germline, CDR1 MDHEN and CDR2 SYDVKM. Trimming removed 5 bases from V and 7 bases from J; junction bases left unmatched: 6. In DNA, the CDR3 is TGTGCCAGCAGTGGACACAGGGGGCCACAGCCCCAGCATTTT. The encoded protein is CASSGHRGPQPQHF.

This rearrangement joins TRBV7-9 to TRBJ1-6; no definite D call. V was shortened by 1 base and J by 8 bases, with 6 bases between the two germline ends. Germline loops: CDR1 SEHNR, CDR2 FQNEAQ (reference sequence). The CDR3 loop spans 13 amino acids. The CDR3 spells CASSLDGDSPLHF. The CDR3 DNA is TGTGCCAGCAGCTTAGACGGAGATTCACCCCTCCACTTT.

This clone appeared a few times. This may stem from a read error, because a much larger clone lies one nucleotide away. The V and J genes are TRBV6-5 and TRBJ1-2; D is undetermined. The CDR3 runs 12 residues. Per the germline V gene, CDR1 is MNHEY and CDR2 is SVGAGI. CDR3 DNA sequence: TGTGCCAGCAGTTCACGCTATAGAGGCTACGCCTTC. It codes for CASSSRYRGYAF.

This clone was detected many times. This same CDR3 is encoded by further DNA sequences in the sample. This chain connects TRBV12-3 or TRBV12-4 to TRBJ1-1; D unresolved. This CDR3 is built from 13 residues. The V and J ends lost 2 bases and 4 bases respectively, with 8 bases between them. The CDR3 loop is CASSLITATEAFF. The DNA of the CDR3 is TGTGCCAGCAGTTTAATTACAGCCACTGAAGCTTTCTTT.

This clone has at least ten counts. V and J are TRBV19 and TRBJ2-1, with D possibly matching TRBD2 (6 bases). In germline, CDR1 is LNHDA, CDR2 SQIVND (reference sequence). The length of the CDR3 is 17 residues. V was trimmed by 1 base and J by 7 bases, leaving 20 bases between them. As DNA, the CDR3 is TGTGCCAGTAGTATAGTGGGCAGCGGGCAAGGGAGAAATGAGCAGTTCTTC. Protein product: CASSIVGSGQGRNEQFF.

A note on this clone: The sample holds other DNA sequences that translate to the same CDR3. The chain couples TRBV9 to TRBJ2-3; D is undetermined. The CDR3 is 16 residues long. The V gene's germline CDR1 is SGDLS and CDR2 YYNGEE. V lost 1 base and J 1 base, leaving 13 bases between the germline ends. The CDR3 coding sequence is TGTGCCAGCAGCGTATCATCACGTAGGGGCACAGATACGCAGTATTTT. It translates to CASSVSSRRGTDTQYF.

This clone was picked up many times. V and J are TRBV25-1 and TRBJ1-2, with a weak D call TRBD1 (6 bases). The CDR3 has 15 amino acids. The germline gives CDR1 MGHDK, CDR2 SYGVNS. The V and J ends lost 3 bases and 2 bases respectively, with 13 bases between them. Here the CDR3 reads CASSEAGALNYGYTF. In nucleotides, the CDR3 is TGTGCCAGCAGTGAGGCAGGGGCCTTAAACTATGGCTACACCTTC.

This clone was seen ten or more times. The chain employs TRBV3-1 and TRBJ2-3, with unresolved D. Per the germline V gene, CDR1 is LGHDT and CDR2 is YNNKEL (reference sequence). The CDR3 loop spans 18 amino acids. V shed 1 base and J shed 1 base, with 18 bases lying between them. CDR3 DNA: TGTGCCAGCAGCCAAGGAAGGAAAAGGCGGATGCGCACAGATACGCAGTATTTT. Translated: CASSQGRKRRMRTDTQYF.

With respect to this clone: At one of its ends the junction is not consistent with the germline gene, which may arise from a read error. V usage is TRBV15 and J usage is TRBJ2-7, with 9 positions matching TRBD1. The CDR3 is 16 residues long. Germline values: CDR1 LNHNV, CDR2 YYDKDF (reference sequence). The CDR3 bases are TGTGCCACCAGCAGAGCAGTGGGACAGGGTTCCTACGGGCAGTACTTC. Amino acid sequence: CATSRAVGQGSYGQYF.

This clone has a count of ten or more. This chain links TRBV11-3 with TRBJ2-3; tentatively, D is TRBD2 (6 bases). V lost 1 base and J lost 6, with 11 bases in between. This CDR3 spans 14 amino acids. The V gene's germline CDR1 is SGHNT and CDR2 YENEEA. The CDR3 bases are TGTGCCAGCAGCTTAGTGGACTATATCGATACGCAGTATTTT. It translates to CASSLVDYIDTQYF. The variable domain in full, with the rest retrieved from reference TRBV11-3 and TRBJ2-3, is EAGVVQSPRYKIIEKKQPVAFWCNPISGHNTLYWYLQNLGQGPELLIRYENEEAVDDSQLPKDRFSAERLKGVDSTLKIQPAELGDSAVYLCASSLVDYIDTQYFGPGTRLTVL.

This clone was recorded a few times. The chain couples TRBV15 to TRBJ2-7; D unresolved. With 8 bases removed from V and 2 bases from J, the gap between germline ends came to 19 bases. CDR1 and CDR2 (germline): LNHNV, YYDKDF (reference sequence). The CDR3 totals 15 residues. The CDR3 is CATLGVKAVTYEQYF. The CDR3 DNA sequence: TGTGCCACCCTCGGAGTCAAAGCCGTTACCTACGAGCAGTACTTC.

This clone was detected ten times or more. The chain has TRBV20-1 and TRBJ2-3; D call uncertain. The germline CDR1 and CDR2 sequences are DFQATT and SNEGSKA (reference sequence). CDR3 length: 11 amino acids. The ends were cut back, 2 bases at V and 1 base at J, with 1 base in the middle. CDR3 sequence: CSARRTDTQYF. The CDR3 DNA follows: TGCAGTGCTAGACGCACAGATACGCAGTATTTT.

This clone was observed many times. The chain carries TRBV12-3 or TRBV12-4 and TRBJ2-5; D uncertain. The V and J ends lost 2 bases and 4 bases respectively, with 8 bases between them. The CDR3 contains 13 residues. CDR3 sequence: CASSLRVGETQYF. As DNA, the CDR3 is TGTGCCAGCAGTTTAAGGGTAGGAGAGACCCAGTACTTC.